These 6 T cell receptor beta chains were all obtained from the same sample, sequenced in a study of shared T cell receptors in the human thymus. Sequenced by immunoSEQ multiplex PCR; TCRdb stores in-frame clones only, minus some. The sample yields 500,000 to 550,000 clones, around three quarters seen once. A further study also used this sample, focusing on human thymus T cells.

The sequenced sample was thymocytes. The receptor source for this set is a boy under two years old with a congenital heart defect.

CDR3 region: CASSLGPEALYEQYF. As DNA, the CDR3 is TGTGCCAGCAGCTTAGGACCGGAGGCCCTCTACGAGCAGTACTTC. The chain carries TRBV13 and TRBJ2-7, with TRBD2 as a possible D gene (5 bases). This CDR3 has 15 amino acids. Germline-derived CDR1 and CDR2 are PRHDT and FYEKMQ (reference sequence). Trimming removed 0 bases from V and 3 bases from J, with 12 bases in between.

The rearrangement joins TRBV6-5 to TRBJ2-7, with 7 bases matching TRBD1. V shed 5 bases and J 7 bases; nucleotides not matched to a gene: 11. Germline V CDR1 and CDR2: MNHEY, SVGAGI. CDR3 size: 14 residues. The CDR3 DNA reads TGTGCCAGCAGTGACACCCGCGACAGGGTTGAGCAGTACTTC. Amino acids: CASSDTRDRVEQYF.

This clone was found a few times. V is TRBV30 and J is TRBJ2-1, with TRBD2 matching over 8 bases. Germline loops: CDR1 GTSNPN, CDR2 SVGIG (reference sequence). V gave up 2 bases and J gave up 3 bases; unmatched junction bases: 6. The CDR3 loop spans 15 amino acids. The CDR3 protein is CAWSPRLAFYNEQFF. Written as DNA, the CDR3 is TGTGCCTGGAGTCCTAGACTAGCGTTCTACAATGAGCAGTTCTTC.

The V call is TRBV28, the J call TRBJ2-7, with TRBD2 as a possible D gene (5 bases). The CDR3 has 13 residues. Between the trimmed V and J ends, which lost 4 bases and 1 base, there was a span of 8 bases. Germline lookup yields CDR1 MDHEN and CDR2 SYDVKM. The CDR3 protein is CASSSPGSYEQYF. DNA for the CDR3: TGTGCCAGCAGTTCCCCGGGATCCTACGAGCAGTACTTC.

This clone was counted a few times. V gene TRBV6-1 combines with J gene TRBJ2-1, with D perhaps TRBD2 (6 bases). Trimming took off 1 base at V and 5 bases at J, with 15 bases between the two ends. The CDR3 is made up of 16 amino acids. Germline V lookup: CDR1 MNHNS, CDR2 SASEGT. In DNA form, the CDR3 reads TGTGCCAGCAGTGAAGGGAACGGGAGAATCCACAATGAGCAGTTCTTC. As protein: CASSEGNGRIHNEQFF.

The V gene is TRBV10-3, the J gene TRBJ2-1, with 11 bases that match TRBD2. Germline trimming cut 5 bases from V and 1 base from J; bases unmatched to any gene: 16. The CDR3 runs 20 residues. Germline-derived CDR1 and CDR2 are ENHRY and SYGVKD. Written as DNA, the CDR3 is TGTGCCATCAGTATAGCCGGGACTAGCGGACTGTATGGGTCCTACAATGAGCAGTTCTTC. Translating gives CAISIAGTSGLYGSYNEQFF.